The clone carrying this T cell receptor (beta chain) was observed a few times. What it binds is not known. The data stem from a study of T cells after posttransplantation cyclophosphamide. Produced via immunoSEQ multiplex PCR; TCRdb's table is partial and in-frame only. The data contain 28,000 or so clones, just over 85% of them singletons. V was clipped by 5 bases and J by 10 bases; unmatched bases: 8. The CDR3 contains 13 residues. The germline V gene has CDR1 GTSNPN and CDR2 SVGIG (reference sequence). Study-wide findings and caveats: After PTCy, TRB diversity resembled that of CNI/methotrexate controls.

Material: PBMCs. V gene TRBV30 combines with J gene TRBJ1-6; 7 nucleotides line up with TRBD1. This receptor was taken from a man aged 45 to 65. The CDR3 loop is CAWSTGFKSPLHF. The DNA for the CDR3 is TGTGCCTGGTCGACAGGGTTTAAATCACCCCTCCACTTT.